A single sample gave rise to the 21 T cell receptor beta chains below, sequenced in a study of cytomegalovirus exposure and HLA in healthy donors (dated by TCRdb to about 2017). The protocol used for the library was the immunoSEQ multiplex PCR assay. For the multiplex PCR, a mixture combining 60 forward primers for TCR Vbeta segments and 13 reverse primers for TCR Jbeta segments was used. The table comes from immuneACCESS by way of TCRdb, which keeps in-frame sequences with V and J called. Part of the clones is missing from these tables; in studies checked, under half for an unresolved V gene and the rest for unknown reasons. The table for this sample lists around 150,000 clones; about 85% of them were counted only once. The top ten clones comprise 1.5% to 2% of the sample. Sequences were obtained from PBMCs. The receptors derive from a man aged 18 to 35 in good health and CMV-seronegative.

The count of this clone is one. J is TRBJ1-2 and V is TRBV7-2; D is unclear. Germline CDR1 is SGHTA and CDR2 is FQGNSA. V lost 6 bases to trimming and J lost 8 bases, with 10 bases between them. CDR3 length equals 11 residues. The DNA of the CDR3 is TGTGCCAGCAGTGGTAGGCGGGGCTACACCTTC. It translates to CASSGRRGYTF.

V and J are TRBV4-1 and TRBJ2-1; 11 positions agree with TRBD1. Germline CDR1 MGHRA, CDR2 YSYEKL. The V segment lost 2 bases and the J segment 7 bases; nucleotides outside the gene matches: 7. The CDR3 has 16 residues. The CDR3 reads CASSQLPGTGGNEQFF. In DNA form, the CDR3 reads TGCGCCAGCAGCCAACTCCCCGGGACAGGGGGTAATGAGCAGTTCTTC.

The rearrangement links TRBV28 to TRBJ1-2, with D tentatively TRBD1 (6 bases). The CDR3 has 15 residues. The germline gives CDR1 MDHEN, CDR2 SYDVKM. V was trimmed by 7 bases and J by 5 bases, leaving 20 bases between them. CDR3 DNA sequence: TGTGCCAGCAACCCATTGGCGGTAACAGGGTATGGCTACACCTTC. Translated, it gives CASNPLAVTGYGYTF.

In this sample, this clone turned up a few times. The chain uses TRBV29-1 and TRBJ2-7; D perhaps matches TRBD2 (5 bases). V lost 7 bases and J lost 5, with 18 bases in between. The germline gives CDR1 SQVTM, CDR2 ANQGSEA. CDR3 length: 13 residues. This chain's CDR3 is CSAWTDLADEQYF. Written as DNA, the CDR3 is TGCAGCGCCTGGACTGACCTTGCAGACGAGCAGTACTTC.

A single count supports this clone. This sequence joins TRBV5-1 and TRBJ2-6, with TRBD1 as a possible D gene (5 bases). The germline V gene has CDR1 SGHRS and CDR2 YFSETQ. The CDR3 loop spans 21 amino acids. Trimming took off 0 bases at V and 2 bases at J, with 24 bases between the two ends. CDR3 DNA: TGCGCCAGCAGCTTGGCTCGCAGGGCAGTTGCCCTCATGCCTGGGGCCAACGTCCTGACTTTC. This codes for CASSLARRAVALMPGANVLTF. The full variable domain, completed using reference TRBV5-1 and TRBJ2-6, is KAGVTQTPRYLIKTRGQQVTLSCSPISGHRSVSWYQQTPGQGLQFLFEYFSETQRNKGNFPGRFSGRQFSNSRSEMNVSTLELGDSALYLCASSLARRAVALMPGANVLTFGAGSRLTVL.

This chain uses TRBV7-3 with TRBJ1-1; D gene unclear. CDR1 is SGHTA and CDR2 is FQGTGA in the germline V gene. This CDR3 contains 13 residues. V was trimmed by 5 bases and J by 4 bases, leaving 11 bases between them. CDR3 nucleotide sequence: TGTGCCAGCAGCCCCTCAAGCCTCACTGAAGCTTTCTTT. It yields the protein CASSPSSLTEAFF. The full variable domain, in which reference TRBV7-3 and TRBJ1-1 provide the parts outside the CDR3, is GAGVSQTPSNKVTEKGKYVELRCDPISGHTALYWYRQSLGQGPEFLIYFQGTGAADDSGLPNDRFFAVRPEGSVSTLKIQRTERGDSAVYLCASSPSSLTEAFFGQGTRLTVV.

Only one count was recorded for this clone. CDR3 in amino acids: CASSSDSGRAYNEQFF. The CDR3 DNA is TGTGCCAGCAGCTCCGATAGCGGGAGGGCCTACAATGAGCAGTTCTTC. The V gene is TRBV7-2, the J gene TRBJ2-1, with 11 bases aligning to TRBD2. Germline V gives CDR1 SGHTA, CDR2 FQGNSA. The CDR3 contains 16 residues. With 4 bases clipped from V and 2 bases from J, the junction kept 4 bases outside the gene matches.

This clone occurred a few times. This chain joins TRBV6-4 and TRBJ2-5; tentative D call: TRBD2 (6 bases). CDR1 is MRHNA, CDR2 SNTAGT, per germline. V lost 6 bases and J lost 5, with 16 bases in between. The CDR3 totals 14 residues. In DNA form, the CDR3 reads TGTGCCAGCAGCCCCGGGCGGGGAACGGAGACCCAGTACTTC. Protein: CASSPGRGTETQYF.

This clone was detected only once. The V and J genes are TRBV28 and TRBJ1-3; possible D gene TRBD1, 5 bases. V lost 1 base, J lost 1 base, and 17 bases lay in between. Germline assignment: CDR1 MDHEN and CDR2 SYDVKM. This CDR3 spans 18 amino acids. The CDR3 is CASSLFRAGVLSGNTIYF. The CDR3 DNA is TGTGCCAGCAGTTTATTCAGGGCAGGAGTCCTTTCTGGAAACACCATATATTTT.

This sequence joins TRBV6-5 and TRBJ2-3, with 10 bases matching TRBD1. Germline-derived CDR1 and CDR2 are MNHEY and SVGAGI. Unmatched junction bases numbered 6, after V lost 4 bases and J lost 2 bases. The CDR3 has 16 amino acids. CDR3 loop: CASSSTGTGDTDTQYF. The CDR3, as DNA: TGTGCCAGCAGTTCCACCGGGACAGGGGACACAGATACGCAGTATTTT.

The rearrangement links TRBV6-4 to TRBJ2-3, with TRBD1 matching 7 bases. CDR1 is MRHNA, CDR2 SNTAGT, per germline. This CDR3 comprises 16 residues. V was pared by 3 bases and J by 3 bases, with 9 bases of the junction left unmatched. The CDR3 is CASSEFSAGGTDTQYF. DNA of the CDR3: TGTGCCAGCAGTGAATTCTCAGCAGGGGGAACAGATACGCAGTATTTT.

The CDR3 nucleotides read TGTGCCAGCAGCTTAGCTGGACGACAGGGAGGTGGCTACACCTTC. Protein product: CASSLAGRQGGGYTF. The J gene is TRBJ1-2, the V gene TRBV7-9; 7 bases line up with TRBD1. V was pared by 0 bases and J by 7 bases, with 8 bases of the junction left unmatched. The CDR3 loop spans 15 amino acids. Germline CDR1 is SEHNR and CDR2 is FQNEAQ (reference sequence).

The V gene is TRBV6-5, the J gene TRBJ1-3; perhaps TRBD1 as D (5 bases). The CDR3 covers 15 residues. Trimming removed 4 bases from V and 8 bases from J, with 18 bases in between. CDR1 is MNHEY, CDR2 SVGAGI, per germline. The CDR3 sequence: CASSWDPYGRDTIYF. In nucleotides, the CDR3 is TGTGCCAGCAGTTGGGACCCATATGGGAGGGACACCATATATTTT.

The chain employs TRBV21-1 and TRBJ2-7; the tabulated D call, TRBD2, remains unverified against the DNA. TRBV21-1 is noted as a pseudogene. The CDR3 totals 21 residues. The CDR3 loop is CASSKRRRTSGGPQGRYEQYF. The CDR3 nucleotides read TGTGCCAGCAGCAAACGAAGGAGGACTAGCGGGGGCCCCCAGGGGAGGTACGAGCAGTACTTC.

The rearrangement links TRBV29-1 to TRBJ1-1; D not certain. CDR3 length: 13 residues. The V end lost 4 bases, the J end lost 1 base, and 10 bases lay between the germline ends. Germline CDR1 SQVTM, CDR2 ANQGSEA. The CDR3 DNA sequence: TGCAGCGTTGTGGTACTCTGGAACACTGAAGCTTTCTTT. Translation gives CSVVVLWNTEAFF.

The CDR3 protein is CASSLTSPGKEKLFF. In DNA form, the CDR3 reads TGTGCCAGCAGCTTGACATCACCGGGGAAGGAAAAACTGTTTTTT. The genes are TRBV7-8 and TRBJ1-4; D remains ambiguous. The V end was cut by 3 bases, the J end by 8 bases, with 16 bases between. Germline lookup yields CDR1 SGHVS and CDR2 FQNEAQ. This CDR3 has 15 amino acids.

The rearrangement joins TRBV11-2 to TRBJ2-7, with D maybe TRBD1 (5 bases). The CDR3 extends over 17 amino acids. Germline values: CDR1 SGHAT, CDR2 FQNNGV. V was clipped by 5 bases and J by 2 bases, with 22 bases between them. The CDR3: CASSALKTALVTYEQYF. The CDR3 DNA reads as TGTGCCAGCAGCGCCCTCAAGACAGCCCTGGTGACCTACGAGCAGTACTTC.

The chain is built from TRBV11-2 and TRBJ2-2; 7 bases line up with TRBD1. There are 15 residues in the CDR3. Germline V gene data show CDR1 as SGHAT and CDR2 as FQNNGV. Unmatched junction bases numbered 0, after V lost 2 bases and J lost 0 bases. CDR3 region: CASSLTGANTGELFF. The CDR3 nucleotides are TGTGCCAGCAGCTTAACAGGGGCGAACACCGGGGAGCTGTTTTTT.

The CDR3 is CASSNRVNTIYF. CDR3 DNA sequence: TGTGCCAGCAGCAACAGGGTAAACACCATATATTTT. The chain links TRBV13 to TRBJ1-3; maybe TRBD1 (6 bases). CDR1 PRHDT and CDR2 FYEKMQ come from the germline V gene (reference sequence). There are 12 residues in the CDR3. The V and J ends lost 5 bases and 6 bases respectively, with 8 bases between them.

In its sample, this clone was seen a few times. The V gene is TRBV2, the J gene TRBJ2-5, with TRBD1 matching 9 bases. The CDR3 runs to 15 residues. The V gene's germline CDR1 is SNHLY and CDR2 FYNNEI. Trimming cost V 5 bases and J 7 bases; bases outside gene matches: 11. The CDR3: CASSLLQGAEGTQYF. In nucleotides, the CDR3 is TGTGCCAGCAGTTTACTACAGGGGGCCGAAGGGACCCAGTACTTC.

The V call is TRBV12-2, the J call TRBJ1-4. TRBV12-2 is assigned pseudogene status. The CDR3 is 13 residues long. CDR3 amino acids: CASRGEGCEKLFF. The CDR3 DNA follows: TGTGCAAGTCGAGGGGAGGGGTGCGAAAAACTGTTTTTT.